Given below is one TCR beta chain in context. The antigen is undetermined. This specimen comes from a study of a mutant IDH1 vaccine in newly diagnosed glioma. Overall study: Treated patients were about 60% male, about 38% female, mean age roughly 40 years. Receipt of radiotherapy, temozolomide, or both preceded the study, and most received both. Study-wide results and caveats: Most patients, 90% to 95%, showed vaccine-induced immune responses.

Germline values: CDR1 MGHRA, CDR2 YSYEKL. J gave up 4 bases and V 0 bases, and 1 base lay outside the gene matches. CDR3 length: 15 residues. Sample time point: baseline, week 1 (first vaccination visit). As for treatment: pre-vaccination baseline after standard-of-care therapy. New WHO grade 3 or 4 astrocytomas that were IDH1-mutant and ATRX-lost occurred in the donors. Using immunoSEQ multiplex PCR, the repertoire was profiled, and TCRdb retains in-frame clones only, with some absent. The profile shows under 90,000 clones, around 74% of them singletons. The TCR was taken from a man in his fifties with glioma. The rearrangement links TRBV4-1 to TRBJ2-1; 9 nucleotides align to TRBD1. This specimen was PBMCs, taken from a glioma patient treated with radiotherapy, temozolomide or both. CDR3 sequence: CASSQEGQGYNEQFF. CDR3 nucleotide sequence: TGCGCCAGCAGCCAAGAGGGACAGGGTTACAATGAGCAGTTCTTC.